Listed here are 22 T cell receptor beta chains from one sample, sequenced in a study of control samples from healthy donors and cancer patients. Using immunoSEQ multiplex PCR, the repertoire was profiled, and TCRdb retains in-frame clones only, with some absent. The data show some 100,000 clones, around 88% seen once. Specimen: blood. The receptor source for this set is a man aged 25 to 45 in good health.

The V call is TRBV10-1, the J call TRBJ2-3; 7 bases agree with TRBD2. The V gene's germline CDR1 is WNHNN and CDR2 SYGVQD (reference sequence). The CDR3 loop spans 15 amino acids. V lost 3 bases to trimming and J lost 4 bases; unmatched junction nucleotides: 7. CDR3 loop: CASSDVRGGPDTQYF. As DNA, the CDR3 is TGCGCCAGCAGTGATGTTAGGGGAGGGCCAGATACGCAGTATTTT.

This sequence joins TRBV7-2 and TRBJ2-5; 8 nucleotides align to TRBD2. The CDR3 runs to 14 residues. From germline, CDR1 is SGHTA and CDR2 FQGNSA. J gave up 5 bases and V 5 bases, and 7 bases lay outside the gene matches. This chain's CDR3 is CASSPRRLAETQYF. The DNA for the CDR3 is TGTGCCAGCAGCCCGCGAAGACTAGCGGAGACCCAGTACTTC. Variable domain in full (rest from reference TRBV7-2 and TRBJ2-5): GAGVSQSPSNKVTEKGKDVELRCDPISGHTALYWYRQSLGQGLEFLIYFQGNSAPDKSGLPSDRFSAERTGGSVSTLTIQRTQQEDSAVYLCASSPRRLAETQYFGPGTRLLVL.

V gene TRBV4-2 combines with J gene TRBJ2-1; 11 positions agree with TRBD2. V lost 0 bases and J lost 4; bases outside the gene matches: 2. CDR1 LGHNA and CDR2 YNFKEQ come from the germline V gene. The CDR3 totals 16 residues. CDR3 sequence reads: CASSQDPSGRYNEQFF. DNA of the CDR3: TGTGCCAGCAGCCAAGACCCTAGCGGGAGGTACAATGAGCAGTTCTTC.

The CDR3 DNA follows: TGTGCCAGTAGTGGGTTTGGCGGTGGCTACACCTTC. It codes for CASSGFGGGYTF. The V gene is TRBV19, the J gene TRBJ1-2; D is unresolved. The length of the CDR3 is 12 residues. The V and J ends lost 5 bases and 7 bases respectively, with 11 bases between them. Germline V lookup: CDR1 LNHDA, CDR2 SQIVND (reference sequence). Looking up the rest from reference TRBV19 and TRBJ1-2 gives the full variable domain: DGGITQSPKYLFRKEGQNVTLSCEQNLNHDAMYWYRQDPGQGLRLIYYSQIVNDFQKGDIAEGYSVSREKKESFPLTVTSAQKNPTAFYLCASSGFGGGYTFGSGTRLTVV.

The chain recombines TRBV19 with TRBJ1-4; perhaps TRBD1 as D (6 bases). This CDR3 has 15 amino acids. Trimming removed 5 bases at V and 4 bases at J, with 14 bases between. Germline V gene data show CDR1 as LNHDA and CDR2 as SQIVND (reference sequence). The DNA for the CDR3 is TGTGCCAGTAGTCTTCAGGGGCTAGGTAATGAAAAACTGTTTTTT. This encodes CASSLQGLGNEKLFF.

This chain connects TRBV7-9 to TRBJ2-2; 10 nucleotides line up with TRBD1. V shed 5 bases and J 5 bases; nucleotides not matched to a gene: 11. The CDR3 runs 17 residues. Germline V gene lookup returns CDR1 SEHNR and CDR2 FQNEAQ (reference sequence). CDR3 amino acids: CASSPLPGQGSTGELFF. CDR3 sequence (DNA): TGTGCCAGCAGCCCGCTTCCGGGACAGGGGAGTACCGGGGAGCTGTTTTTT.

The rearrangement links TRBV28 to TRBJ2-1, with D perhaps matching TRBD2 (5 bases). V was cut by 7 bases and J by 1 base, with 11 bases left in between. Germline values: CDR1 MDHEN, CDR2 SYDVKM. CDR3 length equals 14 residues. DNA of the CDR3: TGTGCCAGCACCTCTGAGGGATCCTACAATGAGCAGTTCTTC. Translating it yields CASTSEGSYNEQFF. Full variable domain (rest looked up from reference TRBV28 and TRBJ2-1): DVKVTQSSRYLVKRTGEKVFLECVQDMDHENMFWYRQDPGLGLRLIYFSYDVKMKEKGDIPEGYSVSREKKERFSLILESASTNQTSMYLCASTSEGSYNEQFFGPGTRLTVL.

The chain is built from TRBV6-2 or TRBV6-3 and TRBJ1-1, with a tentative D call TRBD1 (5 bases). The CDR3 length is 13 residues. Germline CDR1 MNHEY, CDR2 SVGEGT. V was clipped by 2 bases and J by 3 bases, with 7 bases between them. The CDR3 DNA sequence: TGTGCCAGCAGTTACGTCAGGGACACTGAAGCTTTCTTT. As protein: CASSYVRDTEAFF.

The CDR3 DNA reads as TGTGCCAGCAGAAGAGGCAGTAATGAAAAACTGTTTTTT. This sequence encodes CASRRGSNEKLFF. The rearrangement joins TRBV2 to TRBJ1-4; D call uncertain. Germline lookup yields CDR1 SNHLY and CDR2 FYNNEI. The CDR3 consists of 13 residues. The V and J ends lost 6 bases and 4 bases respectively, with 9 bases between them.

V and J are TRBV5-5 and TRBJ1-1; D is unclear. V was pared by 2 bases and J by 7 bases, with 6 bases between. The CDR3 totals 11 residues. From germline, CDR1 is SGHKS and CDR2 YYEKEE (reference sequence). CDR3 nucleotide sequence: TGTGCCAGCAGCTTTTCGAGTGAAGCTTTCTTT. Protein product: CASSFSSEAFF. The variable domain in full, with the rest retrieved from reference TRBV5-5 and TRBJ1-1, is DAGVTQSPTHLIKTRGQQVTLRCSPISGHKSVSWYQQVLGQGPQFIFQYYEKEERGRGNFPDRFSARQFPNYSSELNVNALLLGDSALYLCASSFSSEAFFGQGTRLTVV.

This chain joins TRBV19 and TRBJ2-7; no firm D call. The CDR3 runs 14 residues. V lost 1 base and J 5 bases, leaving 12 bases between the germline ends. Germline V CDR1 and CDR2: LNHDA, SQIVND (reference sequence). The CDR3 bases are TGTGCCAGTAGTATAGGTACCCTCGAGCACGAGCAGTACTTC. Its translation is CASSIGTLEHEQYF.

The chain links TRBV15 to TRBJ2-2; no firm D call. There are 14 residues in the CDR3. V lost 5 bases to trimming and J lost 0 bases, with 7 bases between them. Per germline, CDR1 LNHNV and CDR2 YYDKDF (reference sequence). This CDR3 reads CATSVRANTGELFF. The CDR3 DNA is TGTGCCACCAGCGTGCGTGCGAACACCGGGGAGCTGTTTTTT.

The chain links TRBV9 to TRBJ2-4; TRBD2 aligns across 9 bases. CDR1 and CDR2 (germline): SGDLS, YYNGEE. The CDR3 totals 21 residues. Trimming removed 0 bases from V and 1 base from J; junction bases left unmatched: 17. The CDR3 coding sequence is TGTGCCAGCAGCGTAGGTGTTTGGGCGGGAGGGCCAGAGTATGCCAAAAACATTCAGTACTTC. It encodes CASSVGVWAGGPEYAKNIQYF.

CDR3 in DNA: TGTGCCAGCAGCCCCCGGGCGGGAGTGAGCACAGATACGCAGTATTTT. It codes for CASSPRAGVSTDTQYF. This chain joins TRBV7-8 and TRBJ2-3; 7 bases match TRBD2. The V and J ends lost 5 bases and 0 bases, in that order; junction bases with no gene match: 8. The CDR3 extends over 16 amino acids. CDR1 is SGHVS and CDR2 is FQNEAQ in the germline V gene.

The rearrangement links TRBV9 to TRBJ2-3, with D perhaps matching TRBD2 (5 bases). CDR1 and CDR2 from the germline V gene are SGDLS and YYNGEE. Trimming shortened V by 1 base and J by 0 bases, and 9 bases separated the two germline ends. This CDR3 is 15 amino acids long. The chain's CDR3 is CASSVTGYSTDTQYF. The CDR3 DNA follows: TGTGCCAGCAGCGTAACGGGATACAGCACAGATACGCAGTATTTT.

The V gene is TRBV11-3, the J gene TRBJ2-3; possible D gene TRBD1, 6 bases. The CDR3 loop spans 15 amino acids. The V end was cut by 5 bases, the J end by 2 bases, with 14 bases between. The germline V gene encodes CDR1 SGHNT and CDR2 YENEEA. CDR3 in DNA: TGTGCCAGCAGCCCGGGGACAACGTACACAGATACGCAGTATTTT. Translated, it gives CASSPGTTYTDTQYF.

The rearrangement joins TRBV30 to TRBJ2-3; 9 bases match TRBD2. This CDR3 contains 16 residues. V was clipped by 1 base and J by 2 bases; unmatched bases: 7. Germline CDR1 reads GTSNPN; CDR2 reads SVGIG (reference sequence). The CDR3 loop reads CAWSGRLAAITDTQYF. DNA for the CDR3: TGTGCCTGGAGTGGGAGACTAGCGGCAATCACAGATACGCAGTATTTT.

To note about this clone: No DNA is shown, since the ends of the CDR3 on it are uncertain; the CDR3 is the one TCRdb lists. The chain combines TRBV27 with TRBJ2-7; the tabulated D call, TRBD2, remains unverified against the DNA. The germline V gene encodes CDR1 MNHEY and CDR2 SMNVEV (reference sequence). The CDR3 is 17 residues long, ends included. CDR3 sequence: CASSLATVAEPRYEQYF.

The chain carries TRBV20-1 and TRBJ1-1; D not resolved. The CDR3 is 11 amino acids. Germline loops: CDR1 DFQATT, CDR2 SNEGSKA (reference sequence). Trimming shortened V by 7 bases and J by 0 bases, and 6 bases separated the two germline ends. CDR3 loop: CSGGLNTEAFF. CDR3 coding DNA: TGCAGTGGTGGATTGAACACTGAAGCTTTCTTT.

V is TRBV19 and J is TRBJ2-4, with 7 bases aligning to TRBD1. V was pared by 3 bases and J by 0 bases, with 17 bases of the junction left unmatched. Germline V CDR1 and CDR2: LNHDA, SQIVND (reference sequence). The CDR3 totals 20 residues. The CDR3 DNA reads TGTGCCAGTAGTATTTTGTACAAGGCAACAGGGGTCGTAGCCAAAAACATTCAGTACTTC. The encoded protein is CASSILYKATGVVAKNIQYF.

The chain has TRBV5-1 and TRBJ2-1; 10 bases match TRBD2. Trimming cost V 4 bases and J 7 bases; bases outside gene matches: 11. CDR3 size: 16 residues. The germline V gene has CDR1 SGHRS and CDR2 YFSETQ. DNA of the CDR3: TGCGCCAGCAGCCCACAAGCGGGAGGGCCGGGGAATGAGCAGTTCTTC. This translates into CASSPQAGGPGNEQFF.

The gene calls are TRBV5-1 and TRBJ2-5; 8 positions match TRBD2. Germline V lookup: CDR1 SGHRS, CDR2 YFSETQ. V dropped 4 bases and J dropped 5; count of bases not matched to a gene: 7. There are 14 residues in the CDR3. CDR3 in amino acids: CASSTGTRGETQYF. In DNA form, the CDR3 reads TGCGCCAGCAGCACCGGGACTAGGGGGGAGACCCAGTACTTC.